This T cell receptor beta chain was profiled in a study of OX40 agonist ivuxolimab in advanced cancers. In the study overall: Six ivuxolimab dose levels, 0.01 to 10 mg/kg, were given intravenously every 2 weeks. Under the entry rules, prior anti-PD-1, anti-PD-L1 or anti-CTLA-4 therapy was allowed, and roughly 43% had some. Findings of the study overall: Relative to CD4+, CD8+ T cells held more expanded clones on average.

Germline V gene lookup returns CDR1 SGHNT and CDR2 YYREEE (reference sequence). The CDR3 spans 16 residues. With V trimmed by 1 base and J by 10 bases, 13 bases remained unmatched. Produced via immunoSEQ multiplex PCR; TCRdb's table is partial and in-frame only. The profile shows 60,000 or so clones, around 90% of them singletons. As to this clone: Its antigen is unidentified.

The clonotype comes from an adult with an advanced solid tumor such as melanoma, head and neck, liver or kidney cancer. V and J are TRBV5-4 and TRBJ2-3, with 9 bases identical to TRBD2. The sample here was CD4+ or CD8+ T cells sorted from blood, taken in a trial of the OX40 agonist ivuxolimab. Here the CDR3 DNA reads TGTGCCAGCAGCTTGAGCCCTAGCGGGGCCCCTACTCCGCAGTATTTT. Protein product: CASSLSPSGAPTPQYF.